The 5 T cell receptor beta chains below were found in one sample sequenced in a study of brain T cells in children with intractable seizures. The method was immunoSEQ multiplex PCR; TCRdb's version includes in-frame clones alone and lacks a portion of them. The top ten hold 20% to 25% of the sample, which has tens of thousands of clones, under 95% seen once. The sample in question was peripheral blood, obtained at surgery. All receptors come from a girl between 2 and 10 years old with Rasmussen encephalitis and intractable seizures.

J is TRBJ1-2 and V is TRBV3-1 (or the pseudogene TRBV3-2); D not certain. The CDR3 runs 12 residues. CDR1 LGHDT and CDR2 YNNKEL come from the germline V gene (reference sequence). Trimming left V 2 bases short and J 6 bases short, with 7 bases between. CDR3 nucleotide sequence: TGTGCCAGCAGCCAAATCCCCAATGGCTACACCTTC. Protein sequence: CASSQIPNGYTF.

The chain couples TRBV9 to TRBJ2-7, with a possible D match to TRBD2 (6 bases). The germline V and J ends were trimmed by 3 bases and 0 bases, with 13 bases remaining between them. The CDR3 covers 15 residues. Looked up from germline, CDR1 is SGDLS and CDR2 is YYNGEE. The CDR3 loop reads CASSEGAGSSYEQYF. The CDR3 bases are TGTGCCAGCAGCGAGGGAGCGGGTAGCTCCTACGAGCAGTACTTC.

J is TRBJ1-1 and V is TRBV5-1; the D is unclear. This CDR3 comprises 14 residues. Germline-derived CDR1 and CDR2 are SGHRS and YFSETQ. Trimming removed 2 bases at V and 2 bases at J, with 10 bases between. The CDR3 is CASSLSTTNTEAFF. The CDR3 DNA is TGCGCCAGCAGCTTAAGTACGACAAACACTGAAGCTTTCTTT.

The V and J genes are TRBV2 and TRBJ1-2; D possibly corresponds to TRBD1 (6 bases). CDR3 length: 13 amino acids. Trimming removed 6 bases from V and 4 bases from J, with 12 bases in between. CDR1 and CDR2 from the germline V gene are SNHLY and FYNNEI. CDR3 sequence (DNA): TGTGCCAGCAGAGAGACAGGCTTCTATGGCTACACCTTC. Residues: CASRETGFYGYTF.

This chain joins TRBV13 and TRBJ2-2, with D perhaps matching TRBD2 (6 bases). V lost 8 bases to trimming and J lost 6 bases, with 19 bases between them. The CDR3 is 15 amino acids. CDR1 and CDR2 (germline): PRHDT, FYEKMQ (reference sequence). Here the CDR3 reads CASGEENQHPGELFF. CDR3 DNA sequence: TGTGCCAGCGGGGAGGAGAATCAGCATCCCGGGGAGCTGTTTTTT.